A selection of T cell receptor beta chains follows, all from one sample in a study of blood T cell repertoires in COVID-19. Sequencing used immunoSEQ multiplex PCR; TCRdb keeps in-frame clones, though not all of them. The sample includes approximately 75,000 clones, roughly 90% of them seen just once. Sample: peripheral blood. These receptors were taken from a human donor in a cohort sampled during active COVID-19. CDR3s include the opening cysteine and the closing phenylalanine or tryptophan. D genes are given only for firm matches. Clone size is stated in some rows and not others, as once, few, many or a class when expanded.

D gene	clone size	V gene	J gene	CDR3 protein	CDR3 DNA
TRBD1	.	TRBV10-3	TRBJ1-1	CAISGTGSSEAFF	TGTGCCATCAGCGGGACAGGGAGTTCTGAAGCTTTCTTT
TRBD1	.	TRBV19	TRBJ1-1	CASSTMYRGNTEAFF	TGTGCCAGTAGCACCATGTACAGGGGGAACACTGAAGCTTTCTTT
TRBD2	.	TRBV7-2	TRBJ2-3	CASSARSGGGTDTQYF	TGTGCCAGCAGCGCCCGCTCGGGGGGGGGCACAGATACGCAGTATTTT
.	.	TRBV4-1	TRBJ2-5	CASSPPRGGAPGETQYF	TGCGCCAGCAGCCCCCCACGGGGCGGGGCGCCCGGGGAGACCCAGTACTTC
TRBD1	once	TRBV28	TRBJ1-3	CASRADRERHTIYF	TGTGCCAGCAGAGCGGACAGGGAAAGACACACCATATATTTT
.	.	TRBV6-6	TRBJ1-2	CASSRPSGGRVNYGYTF	TGTGCCAGCAGTCGACCCTCTGGGGGGAGGGTCAACTATGGCTACACCTTC
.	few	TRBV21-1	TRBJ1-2	CASSKVDRHYGYTF	TGTGCCAGCAGCAAAGTCGACAGGCACTATGGCTACACCTTC
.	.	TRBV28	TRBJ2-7	CASSPPAAYEQYF	TGTGCCAGCAGCCCGCCCGCAGCCTACGAGCAGTACTTC
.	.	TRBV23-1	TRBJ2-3	CASSLKSGGTDTQYF	TGCGCCAGCAGTCTGAAGTCGGGTGGCACAGATACGCAGTATTTT
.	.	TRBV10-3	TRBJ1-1	CAISESNSMNTEAFF	TGTGCCATCAGTGAGTCCAACAGTATGAACACTGAAGCTTTCTTT
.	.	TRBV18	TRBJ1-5	CASSPLPDQPQHF	TGTGCCAGCTCACCTCTGCCGGATCAGCCCCAGCATTTT
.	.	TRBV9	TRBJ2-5	CASSPHGVQETQYF	TGTGCCAGCAGCCCCCACGGGGTTCAAGAGACCCAGTACTTC
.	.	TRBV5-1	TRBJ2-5	CASSSQETQYF	TGCGCCAGCAGCTCTCAAGAGACCCAGTACTTC
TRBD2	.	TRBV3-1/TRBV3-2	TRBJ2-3	CASSAVAGGPTDTQYF	TGTGCCAGCAGCGCAGTAGCGGGGGGCCCCACAGATACGCAGTATTTT
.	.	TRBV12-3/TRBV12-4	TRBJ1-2	CASSQGGGYTF	TGTGCCAGCAGCCAAGGGGGTGGCTACACCTTC
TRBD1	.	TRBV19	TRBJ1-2	CASTPGQVNGYTF	TGTGCCAGTACCCCGGGACAGGTTAATGGCTACACCTTC
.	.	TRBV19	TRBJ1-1	CASSISVRNTEAFF	TGTGCCAGTAGTATATCTGTCAGGAACACTGAAGCTTTCTTT
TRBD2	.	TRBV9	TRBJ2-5	CASSLGLAGGQETQYF	TGTGCCAGCAGCCTTGGACTAGCGGGGGGACAAGAGACCCAGTACTTC
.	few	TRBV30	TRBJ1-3	CACSVNSGNTIYF	TGTGCCTGTTCTGTTAACTCTGGAAACACCATATATTTT
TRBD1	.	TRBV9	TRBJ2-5	CASSPSTGTGEETQYF	TGTGCCAGCAGCCCCAGCACCGGGACAGGGGAAGAGACCCAGTACTTC
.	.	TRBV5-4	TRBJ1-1	CASSVRTVAEAFF	TGTGCCAGCAGCGTAAGGACAGTCGCTGAAGCTTTCTTT
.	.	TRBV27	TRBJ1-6	CASRAAGFQTEYNSPLHF	TGTGCCAGCAGAGCCGCAGGATTTCAGACCGAATATAATTCACCCCTCCACTTT
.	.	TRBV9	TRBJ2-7	CASSVEAGGTGEQYF	TGTGCCAGCAGCGTAGAGGCAGGGGGGACGGGCGAGCAGTACTTC
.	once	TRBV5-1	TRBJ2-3	CASSTGSGTDTQYF	TGCGCCAGCAGCACAGGATCGGGCACAGATACGCAGTATTTT
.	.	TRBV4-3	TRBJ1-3	CASSQDRWNTIYF	TGCGCCAGCAGCCAAGACCGGTGGAACACCATATATTTT